These 2 T cell receptor beta chains came from one sample sequenced in a study of blood T cell repertoires in COVID-19. Profiling relied on immunoSEQ multiplex PCR, and the TCRdb table lists in-frame clones only, not all of them. The sample includes roughly 160,000 clones, over 70% of them seen just once. Sequencing was done on a sample of PBMCs or T cells enriched from blood (not recorded which). The receptors were gathered from an older woman who had recovered from COVID-19.

The table lists this clone with a count of one. The V gene is TRBV27, the J gene TRBJ2-3, with D unresolved. Germline CDR1 is MNHEY and CDR2 is SMNVEV (reference sequence). Trimming removed 7 bases at V and 6 bases at J, with 8 bases between. CDR3 length: 11 amino acids. CDR3 in DNA: TGTGCCAGCAAAAAAGAGGATACGCAGTATTTT. Encoded protein: CASKKEDTQYF.

This clone is a singleton in its sample. The chain couples TRBV12-3 or TRBV12-4 to TRBJ2-4; D is undetermined. There are 12 residues in the CDR3. V gave up 8 bases and J gave up 7 bases, with 12 bases separating them. The CDR3 coding sequence is TGTGCCAGCGCGAGGTTTCGGAACATTCAGTACTTC. It codes for CASARFRNIQYF.